The source of this T cell receptor beta chain is a study of T cell changes during pregnancy in multiple sclerosis. Germline V CDR1 and CDR2: MRHNA, SNTAGT. Trimming removed 3 bases from V and 6 bases from J, with 12 bases in between. CDR3 size: 14 residues. Measured with immunoSEQ multiplex PCR; TCRdb has only the in-frame clones, and not every one. Of some 50,000 clones in the sample, more than 85% were seen once. The chain is built from TRBV6-4 and TRBJ2-1; D might be TRBD2 (6 bases). The clonotype originates from a female donor with multiple sclerosis, enrolled in a pregnancy study. The sequenced sample was peripheral blood, obtained after pregnancy. CDR3 sequence reads: CASSEYGLSNEQFF. In nucleotides, the CDR3 is TGTGCCAGCAGTGAGTACGGACTAAGCAATGAGCAGTTCTTC.